A selection of T cell receptor beta chains follows, all from one sample in a study of T cells in Graves' hyperthyroidism and ophthalmopathy. In TCRdb, the multiplex PCR reads were re-called with MiXCR into one record per CDR3 protein. Of around 690,000 distinct CDR3 sequences listed, roughly 17% are singletons. Material for sequencing was blood. The receptor source for this set is a man aged 45-60 years with Graves' hyperthyroidism. Both conserved end residues are part of each CDR3. The order of the fields is clone size, V gene, CDR3 length, J gene, D gene, CDR3 DNA, CDR3 protein. The D gene is left open where the match is weak. Size is omitted from some rows. Given values are once, few, many or a class for expanded clones.

abundance: few; v_gene: TRBV28; len: 15; j_gene: TRBJ2-6; d_gene: TRBD1; CDR3nt: TGTGCCAGCCGGGACAGTCACTCTGGGGCCAACGTCCTGACTTTC; CDR3aa: CASRDSHSGANVLTF
abundance: few; v_gene: TRBV19; len: 12; j_gene: TRBJ2-3; d_gene: .; CDR3nt: TGTGCCAGTAGTTACAGGGAAGATACGCAGTATTTT; CDR3aa: CASSYREDTQYF
abundance: many; v_gene: TRBV3-1; len: 13; j_gene: TRBJ2-1; d_gene: .; CDR3nt: TGTGCCAGCAGCCAAGGGGGATCTGGTGAGCAGTTCTTC; CDR3aa: CASSQGGSGEQFF
abundance: many; v_gene: TRBV10-3; len: 18; j_gene: TRBJ2-7; d_gene: TRBD2; CDR3nt: TGTGCCATCAGTGAGGGCGGGCTAGCGGGAGATCTCTTCTACGAGCAGTACTTC; CDR3aa: CAISEGGLAGDLFYEQYF
abundance: many; v_gene: TRBV5-1; len: 14; j_gene: TRBJ1-1; d_gene: .; CDR3nt: TGCGCCAGCAGCTTGTATGCGGGGAACACTGAAGCTTTCTTT; CDR3aa: CASSLYAGNTEAFF
abundance: .; v_gene: TRBV4-3; len: 14; j_gene: TRBJ1-1; d_gene: .; CDR3nt: TGCGCCAGCAGCCAAGTGGGGGCGAGCACTGAAGCTTTCTTT; CDR3aa: CASSQVGASTEAFF
abundance: many; v_gene: TRBV28; len: 15; j_gene: TRBJ1-6; d_gene: TRBD1; CDR3nt: TGTGCCAGCAATCCAGGAGGGACAGGGGGATCACCCCTCCACTTT; CDR3aa: CASNPGGTGGSPLHF
abundance: .; v_gene: TRBV4-1; len: 14; j_gene: TRBJ1-1; d_gene: .; CDR3nt: TGCGCCAGCAGCCTAGTCCTAAGTCGCGCTGAAGCTTTCTTT; CDR3aa: CASSLVLSRAEAFF
abundance: many; v_gene: TRBV28; len: 10; j_gene: TRBJ1-2; d_gene: .; CDR3nt: TGTGCCAGCGGGGGACGTGGCTACACCTTC; CDR3aa: CASGGRGYTF
abundance: .; v_gene: TRBV5-4; len: 13; j_gene: TRBJ2-2; d_gene: TRBD1; CDR3nt: TGTGCCAGCGGGACAGGAGGCACCGGGGAGCTGTTTTTT; CDR3aa: CASGTGGTGELFF
abundance: many; v_gene: TRBV12-3/TRBV12-4; len: 14; j_gene: TRBJ2-2; d_gene: .; CDR3nt: TGTGCCAGCAGCCACAAGGGGAACACCGGGGAGCTGTTTTTT; CDR3aa: CASSHKGNTGELFF
abundance: .; v_gene: TRBV5-1; len: 14; j_gene: TRBJ2-7; d_gene: .; CDR3nt: TGCGCCAGCAGCAAACAGGGAATCCGGTACGAGCAGTACTTC; CDR3aa: CASSKQGIRYEQYF
abundance: many; v_gene: TRBV19; len: 15; j_gene: TRBJ2-7; d_gene: TRBD2; CDR3nt: TGTGCCAGTAGTTGGTCGGCTAGCGGAGCCTACGAGCAGTACTTC; CDR3aa: CASSWSASGAYEQYF
abundance: many; v_gene: TRBV28; len: 17; j_gene: TRBJ2-3; d_gene: TRBD2; CDR3nt: TGTGCCAGCAGTTTCATCCCGGCTAGCGGGGGCACAGATACGCAGTATTTT; CDR3aa: CASSFIPASGGTDTQYF
abundance: few; v_gene: TRBV20-1; len: 16; j_gene: TRBJ1-6; d_gene: .; CDR3nt: TGCAGTGCTGAAATTCTGGGGGAGATTTATAATTCACCCCTCCACTTT; CDR3aa: CSAEILGEIYNSPLHF
abundance: few; v_gene: TRBV9; len: 17; j_gene: TRBJ2-2; d_gene: .; CDR3nt: TGTGCCAGCAGCGTAGGCCAGCGCCTACCGAACACCGGGGAGCTGTTTTTT; CDR3aa: CASSVGQRLPNTGELFF
abundance: .; v_gene: TRBV25-1; len: 15; j_gene: TRBJ2-7; d_gene: .; CDR3nt: TGTGCCAGCAGTGAAATCAGGGGTCCTCCCGACGAGCAGTACTTC; CDR3aa: CASSEIRGPPDEQYF
abundance: many; v_gene: TRBV28; len: 17; j_gene: TRBJ2-5; d_gene: TRBD2; CDR3nt: TGTGCCAGCAGCCGCCAACATAGCGGGAGGGCCGGTGAGACCCAGTACTTC; CDR3aa: CASSRQHSGRAGETQYF
abundance: few; v_gene: TRBV20-1; len: 12; j_gene: TRBJ2-7; d_gene: TRBD2; CDR3nt: TGCAGTGCTAGCGGGAGGTCATACAAGCAGTACTTC; CDR3aa: CSASGRSYKQYF
abundance: .; v_gene: TRBV11-2; len: 17; j_gene: TRBJ2-5; d_gene: .; CDR3nt: TGTGCCAGCAGCCGTCCCCCCGGTGGAGCGGTAGAAGAGACCCAGTACTTC; CDR3aa: CASSRPPGGAVEETQYF
abundance: few; v_gene: TRBV4-1; len: 15; j_gene: TRBJ2-5; d_gene: TRBD1; CDR3nt: TGCGCCAGCAGCCTCGGGACAGCCACGAGAGAGACCCAGTACTTC; CDR3aa: CASSLGTATRETQYF
abundance: .; v_gene: TRBV15; len: 14; j_gene: TRBJ2-7; d_gene: .; CDR3nt: TGTGCCACAATGGAGACCCGGAGTTACGACGAGCAGTACTTC; CDR3aa: CATMETRSYDEQYF
abundance: many; v_gene: TRBV10-2; len: 17; j_gene: TRBJ2-7; d_gene: TRBD2; CDR3nt: TGCGCCAGCAGTGAGTCGAGGCTAGCGGGATATACCTACGAGCAGTACTTC; CDR3aa: CASSESRLAGYTYEQYF
abundance: many; v_gene: TRBV28; len: 16; j_gene: TRBJ2-1; d_gene: .; CDR3nt: TGTGCCAGCAGTTTAACGGGCGGCCCCTCCTACAATGAGCAGTTCTTC; CDR3aa: CASSLTGGPSYNEQFF
abundance: many; v_gene: TRBV9; len: 18; j_gene: TRBJ2-3; d_gene: TRBD2; CDR3nt: TGTGCCAGCAGCTCCCCCGGGACTAGCGGGAGTAGCACAGATACGCAGTATTTT; CDR3aa: CASSSPGTSGSSTDTQYF
abundance: many; v_gene: TRBV2; len: 18; j_gene: TRBJ2-3; d_gene: TRBD2; CDR3nt: TGTGCCAGCAATGGAGAAGGGCCTACTAGCGGGTGTGCAGATACGCAGTATTTT; CDR3aa: CASNGEGPTSGCADTQYF
abundance: many; v_gene: TRBV19; len: 13; j_gene: TRBJ1-5; d_gene: .; CDR3nt: TGTGCCAGTAAACAGACGGGCAATCAGCCCCAGCATTTT; CDR3aa: CASKQTGNQPQHF
abundance: few; v_gene: TRBV13; len: 15; j_gene: TRBJ2-7; d_gene: .; CDR3nt: TGTGCCAGCAGCTTAGGCTTGACAGGGAGGTACGAGCAGTACTTC; CDR3aa: CASSLGLTGRYEQYF
abundance: few; v_gene: TRBV7-2; len: 16; j_gene: TRBJ2-3; d_gene: TRBD2; CDR3nt: TGTGCCAGCAGCTTAGGGGGGGGTTCTAGCGGAGATACGCAGTATTTT; CDR3aa: CASSLGGGSSGDTQYF
abundance: .; v_gene: TRBV7-8; len: 13; j_gene: TRBJ2-3; d_gene: .; CDR3nt: TGTGCCAGCAGCTCGCAGGCGACAGATACGCAGTATTTT; CDR3aa: CASSSQATDTQYF
abundance: few; v_gene: TRBV20-1; len: 16; j_gene: TRBJ1-5; d_gene: TRBD1; CDR3nt: TGCAGTGCTAGAGGGACAGGGGAAGTTAGCAATCAGCCCCAGCATTTT; CDR3aa: CSARGTGEVSNQPQHF